This passage covers 7 T cell receptor beta chains from one sample sequenced in a study of cytomegalovirus exposure and HLA in healthy donors. With 60 Vbeta and 13 Jbeta primers, the PCR was carried out. Sequencing was performed with immunoSEQ multiplex PCR; in TCRdb, only in-frame clones are kept and a portion is missing. The data contain some 170,000 clones, 80% to 90% of them seen just once; the ten biggest clones take up roughly 5%. Specimen: PBMCs. The receptor source for this set is a woman aged 18-29 years in good health and CMV-seropositive.

The chain uses TRBV27 and TRBJ2-5; 7 positions agree with TRBD1. The CDR3 has 17 residues. CDR1 MNHEY and CDR2 SMNVEV come from the germline V gene (reference sequence). Losses at the gene ends were 7 bases for V and 0 bases for J; bases not matched to a gene: 14. Written as DNA, the CDR3 is TGTGCCAGCACTACTTGGGCGGCCGGGACAGACCAAGAGACCCAGTACTTC. This sequence encodes CASTTWAAGTDQETQYF.

CDR3 bases: TGTGCCAGTAGTGTGCGACAGGGCGCTGGAAACACCATATATTTT. This sequence encodes CASSVRQGAGNTIYF. The chain links TRBV19 to TRBJ1-3, with TRBD1 identical over 7 bases. Germline V gives CDR1 LNHDA, CDR2 SQIVND (reference sequence). The ends lost 5 bases at V and 2 bases at J; junction bases unmatched: 6. CDR3 length equals 15 residues.

This clone was recorded once. The genes are TRBV18 and TRBJ1-2; 9 bases agree with TRBD1. Per the germline V gene, CDR1 is KGHSH and CDR2 is LQKENI. Trimming took 3 bases from V and 3 from J; bases not matched to a gene: 5. The CDR3 is made up of 15 amino acids. In DNA, the CDR3 is TGTGCCAGCTCACCCGGGACAGGGCCATACTATGGCTACACCTTC. Amino acids: CASSPGTGPYYGYTF.

This clone is a singleton in its sample. J is TRBJ1-2 and V is TRBV6-5, with a possible D match to TRBD1 (5 bases). V lost 6 bases and J lost 6, with 20 bases in between. This CDR3 has 15 amino acids. Germline V lookup: CDR1 MNHEY, CDR2 SVGAGI. Here the CDR3 DNA reads TGTGCCAGCAGCCGTTTGGGGCCCCGCCTCGATGGCTACACCTTC. This translates into CASSRLGPRLDGYTF.

This chain uses TRBV5-4 with TRBJ2-1; 10 nucleotides agree with TRBD2. The CDR3 extends over 15 amino acids. Losses at the gene ends were 4 bases for V and 4 bases for J; bases not matched to a gene: 5. CDR1 is SGHNT and CDR2 is YYREEE in the germline V gene (reference sequence). The CDR3, as DNA: TGTGCCAGCAGCACGACTAGCGGGTTGTACAATGAGCAGTTCTTC. This translates into CASSTTSGLYNEQFF. Looking up the rest from reference TRBV5-4 and TRBJ2-1 gives the full variable domain: ETGVTQSPTHLIKTRGQQVTLRCSSQSGHNTVSWYQQALGQGPQFIFQYYREEENGRGNFPPRFSGLQFPNYSSELNVNALELDDSALYLCASSTTSGLYNEQFFGPGTRLTVL.

This rearrangement joins TRBV5-1 to TRBJ1-1; a possible D gene is TRBD1 (6 bases). V was cut by 0 bases and J by 5 bases, with 11 bases left in between. The CDR3 contains 14 residues. Germline-derived CDR1 and CDR2 are SGHRS and YFSETQ. Here the CDR3 reads CASSLGFGQTEAFF. DNA of the CDR3: TGCGCCAGCAGCTTGGGGTTCGGACAGACTGAAGCTTTCTTT.

The chain joins TRBV19 to TRBJ1-1, with D hard to call. The germline gives CDR1 LNHDA, CDR2 SQIVND (reference sequence). V was cut by 2 bases and J by 0 bases, with 10 bases left in between. This CDR3 contains 15 residues. DNA for the CDR3: TGTGCCAGTAGTATAATGGGAGCCATGAACACTGAAGCTTTCTTT. Protein sequence: CASSIMGAMNTEAFF.